The sequence of this T cell receptor (beta chain) was determined in a study of T cells after yellow fever vaccination. The study, taken as a whole, reports: FACS-sorted repertoires might harbor abundant contaminating clonotypes from the bulk population. Clonotypes appearing in both CD4 and CD8 compartments existed, and their share was small. The secondary response showed a weaker magnitude and a faster peak, day 5 versus 15.

Remarks on this clonotype: Its antigen is not known.

Researchers made TCR cDNA using 5'RACE template switching, and this step added a universal primer site and UMIs. TCRdb re-called the 5' RACE reads through MiXCR, storing one row per CDR3 protein. The sample yields approximately 90,000 distinct CDR3 sequences, 4.5% to 6% seen once. Sequencing was performed on CD8+ T cells sorted from PBMCs, taken 10 days after the yellow fever booster vaccination. The TCR comes from a man aged 18 to 30 who received the YFV17D yellow fever vaccine.

The CDR3 DNA reads as TGTGCCAGCAGCTCACCTATGGCAGATACGCAGTATTTT. This sequence encodes CASSSPMADTQYF. The rearrangement uses TRBV7-9 and TRBJ2-3; unclear D gene. Germline V gene lookup returns CDR1 SEHNR and CDR2 FQNEAQ (reference sequence). The CDR3 has 13 amino acids. Trimming cost V 4 bases and J 4 bases, with 9 bases left between them.